The clone carrying this T cell receptor beta chain was detected a few times. Antigen: not known. TCRdb keeps only in-frame clones here, not all; method: immunoSEQ multiplex PCR. The sample has more than 80,000 clones, 83% seen once. V lost 10 bases and J lost 9; bases outside the gene matches: 12. This CDR3 contains 13 residues. Germline V gene sequence: CDR1 ENHRY, CDR2 SYGVKD. This sample is part of a study of graft-versus-host responses after intestinal transplantation. Study context: Isolated intestinal, liver-intestinal, or multivisceral transplants had been given to the recipients. Recipients uniformly received anti-thymocyte globulin induction, followed by tacrolimus and steroids for around 3 years. Study-level findings and limits: Graft-donor T cell macrochimerism in patients accompanied high graft-versus-host to host-versus-graft clonal ratios in allografts. Among recipient marrow samples, GvH clones were found; some appeared first in ileum or blood.

The source is a human donor who received an intestinal transplant. Sequences were derived from unstimulated CD8+ T cells sorted from spleen or lymph node cells, sampled before intestinal transplant. The chain links TRBV10-3 to TRBJ2-3; 8 bases map to TRBD2. Here the CDR3 DNA reads TGTGCCACGGGACTAGTTGGAGGAGGGACGCAGTATTTT. This translates into CATGLVGGGTQYF.